Shown below are 7 T cell receptor beta chains from a single sample sequenced in a study of pediatric ulcerative colitis. The assay was immunoSEQ multiplex PCR, and TCRdb's table has in-frame clones only and misses some. The sample has fewer than 40,000 clones, roughly 85% seen once. The source material was blood. The receptors derive from a girl between 10 and 17 years old with moderate ulcerative colitis.

The V gene is TRBV6-5, the J gene TRBJ1-1; D perhaps matches TRBD1 (6 bases). CDR3 length: 14 residues. Trimming stripped 5 bases from V and 4 bases from J, with 14 bases between. Germline V lookup: CDR1 MNHEY, CDR2 SVGAGI. CDR3 sequence (DNA): TGTGCCAGCAGTCTTGGGGGCGCAGGCACTGAAGCTTTCTTT. Encoded protein: CASSLGGAGTEAFF.

The chain has TRBV29-1 and TRBJ1-1, with D tentatively TRBD1 (5 bases). V was cut by 2 bases and J by 8 bases, with 12 bases left in between. This CDR3 region has 12 residues. Germline V gene data show CDR1 as SQVTM and CDR2 as ANQGSEA. CDR3 DNA sequence: TGCAGCGTTGAATTCTCCAGGGTCGAAGCTTTCTTT. Its translation is CSVEFSRVEAFF.

This chain links TRBV4-1 with TRBJ2-7, with TRBD1 matching over 7 bases. The V gene end was trimmed by 4 bases and the J gene end by 3 bases; junction bases not matched to a gene: 12. The CDR3 loop spans 16 amino acids. Germline CDR1 and CDR2: MGHRA and YSYEKL. CDR3 bases: TGCGCCAGCAGCCCAGCCCCCGGGACAGCCATCTACGAGCAGTACTTC. It yields the protein CASSPAPGTAIYEQYF.

The chain uses TRBV27 and TRBJ2-2; D perhaps matches TRBD1 (5 bases). Germline loops: CDR1 MNHEY, CDR2 SMNVEV (reference sequence). The CDR3 contains 14 residues. V was shortened by 5 bases and J by 0 bases, with 7 bases between the two germline ends. The CDR3 region is CASSQGTNTGELFF. CDR3 coding DNA: TGTGCCAGCAGTCAGGGTACGAACACCGGGGAGCTGTTTTTT.

The gene calls are TRBV6-6 and TRBJ2-3; 8 positions agree with TRBD1. Per the germline V gene, CDR1 is MNHNY and CDR2 is SVGAGI (reference sequence). V lost 2 bases to trimming and J lost 4 bases; unmatched junction nucleotides: 8. The CDR3 loop spans 16 amino acids. CDR3: CASSYEGLQGADTQYF. CDR3 sequence (DNA): TGTGCCAGCAGTTACGAAGGGTTACAGGGGGCAGATACGCAGTATTTT.

This rearrangement joins TRBV29-1 to TRBJ2-5; 7 bases match TRBD1. CDR1 SQVTM and CDR2 ANQGSEA come from the germline V gene. CDR3 size: 12 residues. J was trimmed by 5 bases and V by 4 bases; bases with no gene match: 4. The CDR3 region is CSVAHRGETQYF. DNA for the CDR3: TGCAGCGTTGCTCACAGGGGTGAGACCCAGTACTTC.

This clone occurred many times. Other DNA sequences in this sample translate to the same CDR3. The chain is built from TRBV5-6 and TRBJ1-5, with no clear D. CDR1 and CDR2 from the germline V gene are SGHDT and YYEEEE. This CDR3 is 12 amino acids long. V lost 3 bases to trimming and J lost 4 bases, with 5 bases between them. The DNA for the CDR3 is TGTGCCAGCAGCTCCTTAAATCAGCCCCAGCATTTT. Protein product: CASSSLNQPQHF.